Sequencing of this TCR beta chain was carried out in a study of T cells in Graves' hyperthyroidism and ophthalmopathy. This clonotype was seen only once. Amplification of TCR beta CDR3 regions used RNA as the template. Primed by the HTBI set, a first-round RT-PCR was run on the TCR CDR3. TCRdb redid the calling of the multiplex PCR reads with MiXCR, one entry per CDR3 protein. The repertoire includes under 70,000 distinct CDR3 sequences, roughly 58% of them detected once, and roughly 3.4% sits in the top ten. The CDR3 totals 16 residues. Looked up from germline, CDR1 is DFQATT and CDR2 is SNEGSKA (reference sequence). V was pared by 1 base and J by 9 bases, with 19 bases between.

J is TRBJ1-6 and V is TRBV20-1; no definite D call. The clonotype originates from an older woman with Graves' ophthalmopathy. The source material was blood. The CDR3 sequence: CSARAGAGAMISPLHF. CDR3 nucleotides: TGCAGTGCTAGAGCTGGAGCGGGAGCGATGATTTCACCCCTCCACTTT.